The rows below give T cell receptor beta chains drawn from one sample of a study of blood T cell repertoires in COVID-19. Only in-frame clones appear in the TCRdb table, and some are missing; sequencing was by immunoSEQ multiplex PCR. The sample has approximately 160,000 clones, over 75% seen once. Source material: peripheral blood. The receptors derive from a man between 60 and 70 years old with active or convalescent COVID-19. Both conserved end residues are part of each CDR3. D genes are given only for firm matches. A row's size may be missing; if present it is once, few, many or a size class.

TRBV4-1	TRBD1	.	TRBJ2-5	CASSLDRVGETQYF	TGCGCCAGCAGCCTGGACAGGGTAGGGGAGACCCAGTACTTC
TRBV7-3	TRBD1	once	TRBJ1-2	CASSPMPGTGGIGYTF	TGTGCCAGCAGCCCGATGCCCGGGACAGGGGGTATCGGCTACACCTTC
TRBV7-8	.	.	TRBJ1-1	CASSLAPGAGFTEAFF	TGTGCCAGCAGCTTAGCGCCAGGGGCAGGTTTTACTGAAGCTTTCTTT
TRBV7-9	.	once	TRBJ1-6	CASSFEQGVGEAPLHF	TGTGCCAGCAGCTTCGAACAGGGAGTCGGAGAGGCACCCCTCCACTTT
TRBV2	TRBD1	.	TRBJ1-2	CASSEAGTGLSYGYTF	TGTGCCAGCAGTGAAGCAGGGACAGGGCTTAGCTATGGCTACACCTTC
TRBV7-9	.	.	TRBJ1-3	CASSYSGTTIYF	TGTGCCAGCAGCTATTCAGGAACCACCATATATTTT
TRBV3-1/TRBV3-2	TRBD2	.	TRBJ2-1	CASSQGSGTSGRGEQFF	TGTGCCAGCAGCCAAGGGTCCGGGACTAGCGGGAGGGGTGAGCAGTTCTTC
TRBV6-5	TRBD2	.	TRBJ2-7	CASRAAGDPPYEQYF	TGTGCCAGCAGGGCCGCGGGAGACCCCCCCTACGAGCAGTACTTC
TRBV6-5	TRBD1	.	TRBJ1-6	CASNPTGGNSPLHF	TGTGCCAGCAACCCGACAGGGGGGAATTCACCCCTCCACTTT
TRBV18	TRBD1	.	TRBJ1-5	CASSPTQQGAQPQHF	TGTGCCAGCTCACCGACACAACAGGGGGCTCAGCCCCAGCATTTT
TRBV6-6	TRBD1	.	TRBJ2-7	CASSSGQGAYEQYF	TGTGCCAGCAGCAGCGGACAGGGGGCGTACGAGCAGTACTTC
TRBV19	TRBD1	.	TRBJ2-3	CASREQGVGSDTQYF	TGTGCCAGTAGGGAACAGGGGGTGGGTTCGGATACGCAGTATTTT
TRBV7-3	TRBD2	.	TRBJ2-1	CASSRSGGSSYNEQFF	TGTGCCAGCAGCCGAAGCGGGGGAAGCTCCTACAATGAGCAGTTCTTC
TRBV10-3	.	.	TRBJ2-1	CAISVEPSGNNEQFF	TGTGCCATCAGTGTCGAACCCTCGGGGAACAATGAGCAGTTCTTC
TRBV4-1	TRBD2	.	TRBJ2-1	CASSHPGLGGNEQFF	TGCGCCAGCAGCCACCCGGGACTAGGGGGCAATGAGCAGTTCTTC
TRBV5-1	.	.	TRBJ2-3	CASSLSPQRSDTQYF	TGCGCCAGCAGCTTGAGCCCCCAGCGATCAGATACGCAGTATTTT
TRBV11-2	TRBD2	few	TRBJ2-1	CASSFGTSGRGEQFF	TGTGCCAGCAGCTTCGGGACTAGCGGGAGAGGAGAGCAGTTCTTC
TRBV12-3/TRBV12-4	.	.	TRBJ1-5	CASSLSGNQPQHF	TGTGCCAGCAGTTTATCGGGCAATCAGCCCCAGCATTTT
TRBV4-2	.	.	TRBJ2-3	CASSPRLEADTQYF	TGTGCCAGCAGCCCCCGGCTCGAGGCAGATACGCAGTATTTT
TRBV5-1	.	.	TRBJ2-3	CASSLSGQEYTDTQYF	TGCGCCAGCAGCTTGTCGGGACAAGAGTACACAGATACGCAGTATTTT
TRBV6-1	.	.	TRBJ1-5	CASSEQGGNQPQHF	TGTGCCAGCAGTGAGCAGGGCGGCAATCAGCCCCAGCATTTT
TRBV19	TRBD1	few	TRBJ1-1	CASSIGGQGRTEAFF	TGTGCCAGTAGTATAGGGGGACAGGGGCGTACCGAAGCTTTCTTT
TRBV7-2	TRBD2	.	TRBJ2-5	CASSLSGGYQETQYF	TGTGCCAGCAGCTTAAGCGGGGGGTACCAAGAGACCCAGTACTTC
TRBV6-6	TRBD1	.	TRBJ2-1	CASSHKTGGWSYNEQFF	TGTGCCAGCAGTCACAAGACAGGGGGCTGGTCCTACAATGAGCAGTTCTTC
TRBV20-1	.	.	TRBJ1-1	CSASTGYDTEAFF	TGCAGTGCTAGTACCGGGTATGACACTGAAGCTTTCTTT
TRBV28	.	.	TRBJ2-1	CASPRDEQFF	TGTGCCAGCCCCAGGGATGAGCAGTTCTTC
TRBV11-2	TRBD1	.	TRBJ1-3	CASSLETGGADTIYF	TGTGCCAGCAGCTTAGAGACAGGGGGCGCGGACACCATATATTTT
TRBV6-5	TRBD1	.	TRBJ2-1	CASSYGTGPNEQFF	TGTGCCAGCAGTTACGGGACAGGACCCAATGAGCAGTTCTTC
TRBV11-2	TRBD2	.	TRBJ2-7	CASTIARGGEQYF	TGTGCCAGCACGATTGCCCGCGGGGGCGAGCAGTACTTC
TRBV11-3	TRBD1	.	TRBJ2-5	CASSLEGQGTLIRQETQYF	TGTGCCAGCAGCTTAGAAGGACAGGGTACCCTAATTCGCCAAGAGACCCAGTACTTC
TRBV10-1	.	.	TRBJ1-1	CASSYAQDMNTEAFF	TGCGCCAGCAGTTACGCGCAGGACATGAACACTGAAGCTTTCTTT
TRBV10-3	TRBD2	.	TRBJ2-7	CAISETSGTYEQYF	TGTGCCATCAGTGAGACTAGCGGGACCTACGAGCAGTACTTC
TRBV19	.	once	TRBJ2-1	CASRPDTAPYNEQFF	TGTGCCAGTAGACCAGACACGGCCCCCTACAATGAGCAGTTCTTC
TRBV3-1/TRBV3-2	TRBD2	.	TRBJ2-2	CASSSGGAFAGELFF	TGTGCCAGCAGCTCCGGGGGGGCCTTTGCCGGGGAGCTGTTTTTT